This TCR beta chain was identified in a study of T cells after yellow fever vaccination. This CDR3 region has 14 residues. V lost 5 bases and J lost 5; bases outside the gene matches: 6. This clonotype has more than one count but fewer than ten. Its antigen remains unknown. TCRdb used MiXCR to reprocess the 5' RACE reads, holding one entry per CDR3 protein. The table shows 600,000 to 750,000 distinct CDR3 sequences, with over 9% occurring only once. Study-wide results and limits: Once the booster was given, most primary-vaccination clones reappeared, at just over 95% for CD4 and over 70% for CD8.

The input for sequencing was PBMCs, taken on the day of the yellow fever booster vaccination. The clonotype originates from a man aged 25-40 years who received the YFV17D yellow fever vaccine. The chain has TRBV12-3 or TRBV12-4 and TRBJ2-7; the match to TRBD1 covers 10 bases. CDR3 in DNA: TGTGCCAGCAGTCTGGACAGGGGGACGGACGAGCAGTACTTC. Residues: CASSLDRGTDEQYF.